Listed below are T cell receptor beta chains from one sample, sequenced in a study of blood T cell repertoires in COVID-19. Method: immunoSEQ multiplex PCR; TCRdb's copy keeps in-frame clones and lacks some. The repertoire includes approximately 110,000 clones, roughly 80% of them detected once, and less than 25% sits in the top ten. The sequenced material came from peripheral blood. The source of these receptors is a man aged 65 to 85 with active or convalescent COVID-19. The CDR3 runs from the conserved cysteine through the conserved F or W. Fields, in order: V gene, clone size, J gene, D gene, CDR3 protein, CDR3 DNA. The D gene is left open where the match is weak. A clone size is listed for some rows: how often the clone was seen (once, few, many), or a class if it is expanded.

v_call: TRBV15
clone_size: .
j_call: TRBJ1-1
d_call: TRBD1
cdr3_aa: CATSRGQGTEAFF
cdr3_nt: TGTGCCACCAGCAGAGGACAGGGAACTGAAGCTTTCTTT

v_call: TRBV10-3
clone_size: .
j_call: TRBJ2-1
d_call: .
cdr3_aa: CAISNGGATTVYNEQFF
cdr3_nt: TGTGCCATCAGTAATGGAGGGGCCACTACTGTGTACAATGAGCAGTTCTTC

v_call: TRBV9
clone_size: once
j_call: TRBJ2-3
d_call: TRBD2
cdr3_aa: CASSVVSGGRTDTQYF
cdr3_nt: TGTGCCAGCAGCGTAGTTAGCGGGGGGCGCACAGATACGCAGTATTTT

v_call: TRBV7-9
clone_size: .
j_call: TRBJ1-2
d_call: .
cdr3_aa: CASSFYRPLQNYGYTF
cdr3_nt: TGTGCCAGCAGCTTTTACAGGCCGTTGCAGAACTATGGCTACACCTTC

v_call: TRBV28
clone_size: .
j_call: TRBJ1-5
d_call: .
cdr3_aa: CASRLKGGNSNQPQHF
cdr3_nt: TGTGCCAGCAGACTAAAGGGAGGAAATAGCAATCAGCCCCAGCATTTT

v_call: TRBV2
clone_size: .
j_call: TRBJ1-6
d_call: TRBD1
cdr3_aa: CASRVGTGGSSPLHF
cdr3_nt: TGTGCCAGCAGAGTCGGGACAGGGGGCAGTTCACCCCTCCACTTT

v_call: TRBV2
clone_size: .
j_call: TRBJ1-4
d_call: TRBD1
cdr3_aa: CASRRETGGEEKLFF
cdr3_nt: TGTGCCAGTCGACGCGAGACAGGGGGCGAAGAAAAACTGTTTTTT

v_call: TRBV11-2
clone_size: .
j_call: TRBJ2-3
d_call: TRBD2
cdr3_aa: CASSPRLARADTQYF
cdr3_nt: TGTGCCAGCAGCCCCCGACTAGCGAGGGCAGATACGCAGTATTTT

v_call: TRBV6-5
clone_size: once
j_call: TRBJ1-2
d_call: .
cdr3_aa: CASSSGGYGYTF
cdr3_nt: TGTGCCAGCAGTTCGGGTGGCTATGGCTACACCTTC

v_call: TRBV14
clone_size: .
j_call: TRBJ2-3
d_call: TRBD2
cdr3_aa: CASSQGGGLASTQYF
cdr3_nt: TGTGCCAGCAGCCAAGGAGGGGGACTAGCCTCTACGCAGTATTTT

v_call: TRBV6-2/TRBV6-3
clone_size: .
j_call: TRBJ1-5
d_call: .
cdr3_aa: CASSYSLGLGNQPQHF
cdr3_nt: TGTGCCAGCAGTTACTCCTTAGGACTTGGCAATCAGCCCCAGCATTTT

v_call: TRBV12-3/TRBV12-4
clone_size: .
j_call: TRBJ1-5
d_call: .
cdr3_aa: CASRQGSNQPQHF
cdr3_nt: TGTGCCAGCAGACAGGGTAGCAATCAGCCCCAGCATTTT

v_call: TRBV3-1/TRBV3-2
clone_size: .
j_call: TRBJ2-3
d_call: .
cdr3_aa: CASSQGGAMKDTQYF
cdr3_nt: TGTGCCAGCAGCCAAGGTGGGGCCATGAAGGATACGCAGTATTTT

v_call: TRBV5-1
clone_size: .
j_call: TRBJ2-7
d_call: .
cdr3_aa: CASSPPVGQGKQYF
cdr3_nt: TGCGCCAGCAGCCCCCCGGTAGGGCAGGGAAAGCAGTACTTC

v_call: TRBV5-1
clone_size: .
j_call: TRBJ2-7
d_call: TRBD1
cdr3_aa: CASSPEGQGAYEQYF
cdr3_nt: TGCGCCAGCAGCCCAGAGGGACAGGGGGCCTACGAGCAGTACTTC

v_call: TRBV18
clone_size: .
j_call: TRBJ2-7
d_call: .
cdr3_aa: CASSRKAGLNEQYF
cdr3_nt: TGTGCCAGCTCACGTAAGGCAGGGCTCAACGAGCAGTACTTC

v_call: TRBV15
clone_size: .
j_call: TRBJ1-4
d_call: TRBD1
cdr3_aa: CATTLDRERSNEKLFF
cdr3_nt: TGTGCCACCACCCTCGACAGGGAAAGGTCTAATGAAAAACTGTTTTTT

v_call: TRBV19
clone_size: .
j_call: TRBJ1-2
d_call: .
cdr3_aa: CASSDFRKGVGYTF
cdr3_nt: TGTGCCAGTAGCGACTTCAGGAAGGGGGTGGGCTACACCTTC

v_call: TRBV12-3/TRBV12-4
clone_size: .
j_call: TRBJ2-7
d_call: .
cdr3_aa: CASSWTDHYEQYF
cdr3_nt: TGTGCCAGCAGTTGGACTGACCACTACGAGCAGTACTTC

v_call: TRBV24-1
clone_size: .
j_call: TRBJ2-1
d_call: TRBD1
cdr3_aa: CATLDLPGQADFF
cdr3_nt: TGTGCCACCTTAGACCTCCCGGGACAGGCGGACTTCTTC

v_call: TRBV7-3
clone_size: .
j_call: TRBJ2-2
d_call: TRBD1
cdr3_aa: CASRQGGNDGELFF
cdr3_nt: TGTGCCAGCCGACAGGGTGGGAATGACGGGGAGCTGTTTTTT

v_call: TRBV23-1
clone_size: .
j_call: TRBJ2-3
d_call: TRBD2
cdr3_aa: CASSRQGLAGEFFGTDTQYF
cdr3_nt: TGCGCCAGCAGTCGACAGGGACTAGCGGGGGAGTTCTTTGGCACAGATACGCAGTATTTT

v_call: TRBV30
clone_size: .
j_call: TRBJ1-2
d_call: .
cdr3_aa: CAWSPWGQGAKGTF
cdr3_nt: .

v_call: TRBV9
clone_size: .
j_call: TRBJ1-6
d_call: .
cdr3_aa: CASSQLTDQDSPLHF
cdr3_nt: TGTGCCAGCAGCCAACTGACAGATCAGGATTCACCCCTCCACTTT